The next 4 T cell receptor beta chains were all read from a single sample in a study of T-cell memory formation after mild COVID-19. Each CDR3 protein is one row after TCRdb ran MiXCR on the 5' RACE reads. Of a few hundred thousand distinct CDR3 sequences listed, roughly 15% are singletons. The sequenced sample was PBMCs or a T cell subset sorted from them (not recorded which). These receptors all come from a man aged 18 to 35 who had mild COVID-19 (a few samples of this study predate the infection). Cell type and time point are not known.

There are a few counts of this clonotype. As DNA, the CDR3 is TGTGCCAGCAGCTTATCCGGGACGGGGTTTGAAGCTTTCTTT. Translated: CASSLSGTGFEAFF. This sequence joins TRBV11-2 and TRBJ1-1; the D gene is possibly TRBD1 (5 bases). The CDR3 loop spans 14 amino acids. The germline gives CDR1 SGHAT, CDR2 FQNNGV. The ends were cut back, 2 bases at V and 7 bases at J, with 14 bases in the middle.

The chain couples TRBV6-5 to TRBJ1-1; unclear D gene. Germline loops: CDR1 MNHEY, CDR2 SVGAGI. V was pared by 3 bases and J by 1 base, with 6 bases between. The CDR3 length is 13 residues. CDR3 region: CASSYGWNTEAFF. The CDR3 DNA is TGTGCCAGCAGTTATGGGTGGAACACTGAAGCTTTCTTT.

This clonotype was counted a few times. The chain carries TRBV4-1 and TRBJ2-2; maybe TRBD1 (6 bases). Trimming left V 0 bases short and J 0 bases short, with 14 bases between. The CDR3 spans 18 residues. Germline CDR1 reads MGHRA; CDR2 reads YSYEKL. CDR3 bases: TGCGCCAGCAGCCAAGAGCCCCTGGGGGCCACGAACACCGGGGAGCTGTTTTTT. It yields the protein CASSQEPLGATNTGELFF.

This clonotype showed up just a few times. The CDR3 loop is CSAWDRINEQYF. The CDR3 DNA sequence: TGCAGTGCTTGGGACAGGATTAACGAGCAGTACTTC. The V and J genes are TRBV20-1 and TRBJ2-7, with 8 bases lining up with TRBD1. Germline CDR1 and CDR2: DFQATT and SNEGSKA (reference sequence). The J segment lost 5 bases and the V segment lost 5 bases, leaving 5 bases of the junction unmatched. The CDR3 extends over 12 amino acids.